This TCR beta chain was recorded in a study of blood T cell repertoires in COVID-19. The CDR3 contains 17 residues. V lost 4 bases to trimming and J lost 4 bases; unmatched junction nucleotides: 5. Germline assignment: CDR1 MNHNS and CDR2 SASEGT. Some clones are missing from TCRdb's copy, which holds only in-frame ones; the method was immunoSEQ multiplex PCR. This sample carries about 350,000 clones, roughly 87% of them seen once, and the ten largest clones take approximately 0.99%. This clone was seen at least ten times. The clonotype comes from a woman aged 30 to 39 who had recovered from COVID-19. The V gene is TRBV6-1, the J gene TRBJ2-3, with 16 bases identical to TRBD2. Specimen: PBMCs or T cells enriched from blood (not recorded which). CDR3 sequence (DNA): TGTGCCAGCAGTGGTGGGACTAGCGGGGGGGGTGCAGATACGCAGTATTTT. Amino acid sequence: CASSGGTSGGGADTQYF.